The rows below give T cell receptor beta chains drawn from one sample of a study of shared clonotypes between healthy human individuals. This table comes from immunoSEQ multiplex PCR, and its TCRdb copy is limited to in-frame clones, with some not included. There are about 380,000 clones in the sample; roughly 96% occur only once, and about 0.32% lies in the top ten. Material for sequencing was memory CD8+ T cells sorted from blood. The source is a man aged 30 to 39 in good health. Both conserved end residues are part of each CDR3. D genes are given only for firm matches. Clone sizes are given selectively: once, few, many, or a class where the clone is expanded.

V gene: TRBV10-3; clone size: once; J gene: TRBJ1-1; D gene: TRBD1; CDR3 DNA: TGTGCCATCAGATTACAGGGGGACACTGAAGCTTCCTTT; CDR3 protein: CAIRLQGDTEASF
V gene: TRBV13; clone size: -; J gene: TRBJ2-3; D gene: TRBD2; CDR3 DNA: TGTGCCAGCAGCCCCCCCTCGGCTAGCGGGATCCCAGATACGCAGTATTTT; CDR3 protein: CASSPPSASGIPDTQYF
V gene: TRBV19; clone size: -; J gene: TRBJ2-7; D gene: -; CDR3 DNA: TGTGCCAGTAGTATAGATGGGGCAGCGGCGAGCTCCTACGAGCAGTACTTC; CDR3 protein: CASSIDGAAASSYEQYF
V gene: TRBV11-2; clone size: -; J gene: TRBJ2-7; D gene: -; CDR3 DNA: TGTGCCAGCAGCTTAGGAATCCTTTCCTCCTACGAGCAGTACTTC; CDR3 protein: CASSLGILSSYEQYF
V gene: TRBV5-8; clone size: -; J gene: TRBJ2-7; D gene: TRBD1; CDR3 DNA: TGTGCCAGCAGCTTGGTGGGACAGGGCACTTACGAGCAGTACTTC; CDR3 protein: CASSLVGQGTYEQYF
V gene: TRBV5-1; clone size: -; J gene: TRBJ2-7; D gene: -; CDR3 DNA: TGCGCCAGCAGCTTGACTCCCTACGAGCAGTACTTC; CDR3 protein: CASSLTPYEQYF
V gene: TRBV28; clone size: -; J gene: TRBJ1-1; D gene: -; CDR3 DNA: TGTGCCAGCAGTTATACGACCAACACTGAAGCTTTCTTT; CDR3 protein: CASSYTTNTEAFF
V gene: TRBV7-2; clone size: -; J gene: TRBJ2-7; D gene: TRBD2; CDR3 DNA: TGTGCCAGCAGCTTAGGAGGGACTAGCGGGACGTCCGAGCAGTACTTC; CDR3 protein: CASSLGGTSGTSEQYF
V gene: TRBV5-5; clone size: -; J gene: TRBJ2-3; D gene: TRBD1; CDR3 DNA: TGTGCCAGCAGAAGGACAGGACGTACCACAGATACGCAGTATTTT; CDR3 protein: CASRRTGRTTDTQYF
V gene: TRBV6-5; clone size: -; J gene: TRBJ2-7; D gene: -; CDR3 DNA: TGTGCCAGCAGCAAAACAGGGAGCTACGAGCAGTACTTC; CDR3 protein: CASSKTGSYEQYF
V gene: TRBV7-2; clone size: -; J gene: TRBJ2-2; D gene: -; CDR3 DNA: TGTGCCAGCAGCTTAGTAGTAGGTGTGACCGGGGAGCTGTTTTTT; CDR3 protein: CASSLVVGVTGELFF
V gene: TRBV5-6; clone size: -; J gene: TRBJ1-5; D gene: -; CDR3 DNA: TGTGCCAGCAGCTTGTCCCGGGTCTACAATCAGCCCCAGCATTTT; CDR3 protein: CASSLSRVYNQPQHF
V gene: TRBV4-2; clone size: -; J gene: TRBJ2-7; D gene: TRBD2; CDR3 DNA: TGTGCCAGCAGCCAAGGCATCGGGAGGCCCTACGAGCAGTACTTC; CDR3 protein: CASSQGIGRPYEQYF
V gene: TRBV9; clone size: -; J gene: TRBJ2-7; D gene: TRBD2; CDR3 DNA: TGTGCCAGCAGCGTAGCTAAGACTAGCGGGTCCCACGAGCAGTACTTC; CDR3 protein: CASSVAKTSGSHEQYF
V gene: TRBV18; clone size: -; J gene: TRBJ2-7; D gene: TRBD2; CDR3 DNA: TGTGCCAGCTCGCCCGGAGCGGGAGTTGGGTCCTACGAGCAGTACTTC; CDR3 protein: CASSPGAGVGSYEQYF
V gene: TRBV5-1; clone size: -; J gene: TRBJ2-1; D gene: TRBD2; CDR3 DNA: TGCGCCAGCAGCTTGGACGGGAGGTTCGACACGAGCGATGAGCAGTTCTTC; CDR3 protein: CASSLDGRFDTSDEQFF
V gene: TRBV11-2; clone size: -; J gene: TRBJ2-2; D gene: -; CDR3 DNA: TGTGCCAGCAGCTTAAGTAGGACAGACACCGGGGAGCTGTTTTTT; CDR3 protein: CASSLSRTDTGELFF
V gene: TRBV5-6; clone size: -; J gene: TRBJ2-3; D gene: TRBD2; CDR3 DNA: TGTGCCAGCAGCCATAAGCGGGAACGCCCCACAGATACGCAGTATTTT; CDR3 protein: CASSHKRERPTDTQYF
V gene: TRBV28; clone size: -; J gene: TRBJ2-7; D gene: -; CDR3 DNA: TGTGCCAGCAGCCCAGACTACGAGCAGTACTTC; CDR3 protein: CASSPDYEQYF
V gene: TRBV30; clone size: -; J gene: TRBJ2-6; D gene: TRBD2; CDR3 DNA: TGTGCCTGGAGTGTACTAGCGGGAGGGCCTGGGGCCAACGTCCTGACTTTC; CDR3 protein: CAWSVLAGGPGANVLTF
V gene: TRBV11-2; clone size: -; J gene: TRBJ2-5; D gene: TRBD1; CDR3 DNA: TGTGCCAGCAGCTACACACAGGGGGGTAAAGAGACCCAGTACTTC; CDR3 protein: CASSYTQGGKETQYF
V gene: TRBV27; clone size: -; J gene: TRBJ2-7; D gene: TRBD2; CDR3 DNA: TGTGCCAGCAGTTCTAGCGGGAGGTCCGAGCAGTACTTC; CDR3 protein: CASSSSGRSEQYF
V gene: TRBV5-6; clone size: -; J gene: TRBJ1-4; D gene: TRBD1; CDR3 DNA: TGTGCCAGCAGCTTTCGCCAGGGGGCTGAAAAACTGTTTTTT; CDR3 protein: CASSFRQGAEKLFF
V gene: TRBV7-6; clone size: once; J gene: TRBJ2-4; D gene: TRBD2; CDR3 DNA: TGTGCCAGCAGCTTAGGGACTAGCGCGAACATTCAGTACTTC; CDR3 protein: CASSLGTSANIQYF
V gene: TRBV28; clone size: -; J gene: TRBJ2-7; D gene: -; CDR3 DNA: TGTGCCAGCAGCCCTCAGTACGAGCAGTACTTC; CDR3 protein: CASSPQYEQYF
V gene: TRBV28; clone size: -; J gene: TRBJ2-3; D gene: -; CDR3 DNA: TGTGCCAGCAGTTTACCAGCTGGGATAGGTACGCAGTATTTT; CDR3 protein: CASSLPAGIGTQYF
V gene: TRBV30; clone size: -; J gene: TRBJ2-5; D gene: TRBD1; CDR3 DNA: TGTGCCTGGAGTGTAGGGACAGGGGCGCAAGAGACCCAGTACTTC; CDR3 protein: CAWSVGTGAQETQYF
V gene: TRBV7-3; clone size: once; J gene: TRBJ2-1; D gene: TRBD2; CDR3 DNA: TGTGCCAGCAGCTTACGGACTAGCGGGAGCGAGCAGTTCTTC; CDR3 protein: CASSLRTSGSEQFF